The 9 T cell receptor beta chains below were found in one sample sequenced in a study of blood T cell repertoires in COVID-19. Sequencing used immunoSEQ multiplex PCR; TCRdb keeps in-frame clones, though not all of them. The table includes some 23,000 clones, 80% detected once. Sequencing was carried out using peripheral blood. The receptors here all came from an elderly woman with acute or convalescent COVID-19.

This sequence joins TRBV7-8 and TRBJ1-2; D is possibly TRBD1 (6 bases). With 5 bases removed from V and 2 bases from J, the gap between germline ends came to 15 bases. CDR3 length: 15 amino acids. CDR1 and CDR2 from the germline V gene are SGHVS and FQNEAQ. CDR3 nucleotide sequence: TGTGCCAGCAGCCTTGGACAGTCATCAAACTATGGCTACACCTTC. Protein: CASSLGQSSNYGYTF.

This chain connects TRBV6-6 to TRBJ1-1, with D unresolved. CDR1 is MNHNY, CDR2 SVGAGI, per germline (reference sequence). V dropped 6 bases and J dropped 1 base, with 9 bases sitting between them. This CDR3 has 13 amino acids. CDR3 in amino acids: CASSPIQNTEAFF. The CDR3 DNA sequence: TGTGCCAGCAGCCCCATTCAGAACACTGAAGCTTTCTTT.

The rearrangement links TRBV5-8 to TRBJ1-5; 8 bases map to TRBD1. Germline trimming cut 3 bases from V and 2 bases from J; bases unmatched to any gene: 4. CDR3 length equals 15 residues. Per the germline V gene, CDR1 is SGHTS and CDR2 is YDEGEE. CDR3 region: CASSYPGQGNQPQHF. CDR3 coding DNA: TGTGCCAGCAGCTATCCGGGACAGGGCAATCAGCCCCAGCATTTT.

The chain joins TRBV5-1 to TRBJ2-7; TRBD1 is a possible D gene (5 bases). Germline V CDR1 and CDR2: SGHRS, YFSETQ. The CDR3 consists of 15 residues. Deletions cut 0 bases from V and 2 bases from J, with 12 bases between. Written as DNA, the CDR3 is TGCGCCAGCAGCTTGGAACAGGTGGGAACCTACGAGCAGTACTTC. This encodes CASSLEQVGTYEQYF.

The chain couples TRBV5-1 to TRBJ1-4; 7 bases agree with TRBD1. Germline V gene lookup returns CDR1 SGHRS and CDR2 YFSETQ. V dropped 4 bases and J dropped 8; count of bases not matched to a gene: 8. The CDR3 consists of 14 residues. CDR3 DNA sequence: TGCGCCAGCAGCCAGGACAGGTTCAACGAAAAACTGTTTTTT. The encoded protein is CASSQDRFNEKLFF. Combining the CDR3 with reference TRBV5-1 and TRBJ1-4 gives the whole variable domain KAGVTQTPRYLIKTRGQQVTLSCSPISGHRSVSWYQQTPGQGLQFLFEYFSETQRNKGNFPGRFSGRQFSNSRSEMNVSTLELGDSALYLCASSQDRFNEKLFFGSGTQLSVL.

V usage is TRBV4-1 and J usage is TRBJ2-2, with D maybe TRBD1 (7 bases). The germline gives CDR1 MGHRA, CDR2 YSYEKL. V lost 4 bases, J lost 0 bases, and 15 bases lay in between. The CDR3 runs 17 residues. CDR3 loop: CASSLPQGGSNTGELFF. As DNA, the CDR3 is TGCGCCAGCAGCCTCCCTCAGGGGGGTTCGAACACCGGGGAGCTGTTTTTT.

The rearrangement uses TRBV6-6 and TRBJ1-2; 7 nucleotides match TRBD1. J was trimmed by 6 bases and V by 4 bases; bases with no gene match: 8. Germline V lookup: CDR1 MNHNY, CDR2 SVGAGI (reference sequence). This CDR3 has 14 amino acids. CDR3 amino acids: CASSSSGTEDGYTF. In nucleotides, the CDR3 is TGTGCCAGCAGTTCGTCCGGGACAGAGGATGGCTACACCTTC.

The chain links TRBV18 to TRBJ2-3; 15 bases fit TRBD2. Germline V lookup: CDR1 KGHSH, CDR2 LQKENI. The CDR3 totals 17 residues. Trimming at V came to 4 bases and at J to 4 bases, leaving 6 bases not matched to a gene. The chain's CDR3 is CASSLRTSGGAADTQYF. CDR3 in DNA: TGTGCCAGCTCACTACGGACTAGCGGGGGGGCTGCAGATACGCAGTATTTT.

This chain joins TRBV6-5 and TRBJ1-1; a possible D gene is TRBD1 (6 bases). Germline values: CDR1 MNHEY, CDR2 SVGAGI. The CDR3 is made up of 15 amino acids. Between the trimmed V and J ends, which lost 9 bases and 1 base, there was a span of 18 bases. This chain's CDR3 is CASTLRQAPNTEAFF. In DNA form, the CDR3 reads TGTGCCAGTACCCTCAGACAGGCCCCGAACACTGAAGCTTTCTTT.